This T cell receptor beta chain was sequenced during a study of T cell responses to AZD1222 COVID-19 vaccine. General study findings and limits: Vaccine-related CD4 TCRs covered spike, predominating at 160-218 and 743-854. White British people made up most donors, females outnumbered males, and clonal diversity was possibly underestimated.

As concerns this clone: Its antigen is still unknown.

Sequenced by immunoSEQ multiplex PCR; TCRdb stores in-frame clones only, minus some. The sample shows about 150,000 clones, roughly 88% of them seen only once. This CDR3 has 14 residues. In germline, CDR1 is MNHNS, CDR2 SASEGT. Between the trimmed V and J ends, which lost 3 bases and 10 bases, there was a span of 13 bases. The TCR was taken from an adult who received the AZD1222 COVID-19 vaccine. The chain is built from TRBV6-1 and TRBJ1-6; D uncertain. The sample in question was peripheral blood, obtained 28 days after the second AZD1222 dose. The CDR3 nucleotides read TGTGCCAGCAGTGATCAGGTCCCAAGCTCACCCCTCCACTTT. Translation gives CASSDQVPSSPLHF.